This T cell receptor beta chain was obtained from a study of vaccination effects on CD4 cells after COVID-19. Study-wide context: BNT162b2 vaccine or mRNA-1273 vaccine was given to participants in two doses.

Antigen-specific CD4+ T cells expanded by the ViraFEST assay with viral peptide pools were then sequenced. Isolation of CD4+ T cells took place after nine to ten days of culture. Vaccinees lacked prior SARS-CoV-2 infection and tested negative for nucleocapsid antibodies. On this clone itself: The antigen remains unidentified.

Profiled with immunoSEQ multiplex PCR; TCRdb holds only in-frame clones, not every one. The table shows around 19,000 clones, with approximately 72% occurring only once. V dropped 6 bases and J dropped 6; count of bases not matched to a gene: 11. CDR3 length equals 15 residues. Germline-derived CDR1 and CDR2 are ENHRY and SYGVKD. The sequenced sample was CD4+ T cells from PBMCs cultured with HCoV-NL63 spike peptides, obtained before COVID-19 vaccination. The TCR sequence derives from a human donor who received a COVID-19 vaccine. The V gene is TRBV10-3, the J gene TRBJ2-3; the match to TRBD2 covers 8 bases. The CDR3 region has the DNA TGTGCCATCAGCGCGGGGGGCCAAGCTTTGGATACGCAGTATTTT. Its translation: CAISAGGQALDTQYF.